The 24 T cell receptor beta chains below all came from one sample that was sequenced in a study of CD8+ T cells in alopecia areata. RNA was extracted and reverse transcribed into cDNA as the sequencing template. Sequencing used immunoSEQ multiplex PCR; TCRdb keeps in-frame clones, though not all of them. Of about 210,000 clones in the sample, around two fifths were seen once. Treatment defined: oral pan-JAK inhibitor, 5-10 mg twice daily. This specimen consisted of CD4+ T cells sorted from blood, obtained around week 36, from a patient treated with tofacitinib. All receptors come from a human donor with alopecia areata.

The rearrangement links TRBV5-6 to TRBJ2-5, with D hard to call. V dropped 0 bases and J dropped 5 bases, with 14 bases sitting between them. This CDR3 contains 15 residues. Germline V CDR1 and CDR2: SGHDT, YYEEEE. The CDR3 sequence: CASSLVSLGGETQYF. The CDR3 nucleotides are TGTGCCAGCAGCTTGGTCTCACTCGGTGGGGAGACCCAGTACTTC.

The V gene is TRBV1, the J gene TRBJ1-5; the table's D call of TRBD1 was not tested on the DNA. TRBV1 is termed a pseudogene. The CDR3 spans 13 residues. CDR3 DNA: TGCACCAGCAGCCAAGAGGCCAATCAGCCCCAGCATTTT. It encodes CTSSQEANQPQHF.

The chain carries TRBV6-1 and TRBJ1-2; the D is unclear. Germline V gene lookup returns CDR1 MNHNS and CDR2 SASEGT. The ends were cut back, 6 bases at V and 1 base at J, with 9 bases in the middle. This CDR3 spans 13 amino acids. CDR3 in DNA: TGTGCCAGCAGCCTCGGAGTTAACTATGGCTACACCTTC. Amino acid sequence: CASSLGVNYGYTF.

This clone was recorded a few times. CDR3 sequence: CASSDQETQYF. The CDR3 coding sequence is TGTGCCAGCAGTGATCAAGAGACCCAGTACTTC. The gene calls are TRBV6-1 and TRBJ2-5; D unclear. Germline values: CDR1 MNHNS, CDR2 SASEGT. This CDR3 is built from 11 residues. V lost 3 bases, J lost 2 bases, and 1 base lay in between.

The genes are TRBV11-2 and TRBJ1-3; the D gene is possibly TRBD1 (6 bases). CDR3 length: 15 residues. The V and J ends lost 4 bases and 6 bases respectively, with 16 bases between them. The germline gives CDR1 SGHAT, CDR2 FQNNGV. This CDR3 reads CASSSGQTRENTIYF. The CDR3 DNA follows: TGTGCCAGCAGCTCAGGACAGACCCGCGAAAACACCATATATTTT.

The rearrangement joins TRBV5-1 to TRBJ2-3; 8 nucleotides align to TRBD1. The CDR3 runs 16 residues. Unmatched junction bases numbered 9, after V lost 4 bases and J lost 2 bases. Per the germline V gene, CDR1 is SGHRS and CDR2 is YFSETQ. The CDR3 protein is CASSLAWDRITDTQYF. The CDR3 DNA follows: TGCGCCAGCAGCCTCGCCTGGGACAGGATCACAGATACGCAGTATTTT.

A few counts support this clone. This rearrangement joins TRBV11-2 to TRBJ2-1; D not resolved. The CDR3 is 16 residues long. V was clipped by 0 bases and J by 0 bases, with 9 bases between them. From germline, CDR1 is SGHAT and CDR2 FQNNGV. The CDR3 protein is CASSLELWSSYNEQFF. CDR3 sequence (DNA): TGTGCCAGCAGCTTAGAGTTATGGAGCTCCTACAATGAGCAGTTCTTC.

V and J are TRBV9 and TRBJ2-5, with a weak D call TRBD1 (6 bases). The CDR3 spans 15 residues. Trimming left V 0 bases short and J 5 bases short, with 14 bases between. In germline, CDR1 is SGDLS, CDR2 YYNGEE. The CDR3 region has the DNA TGTGCCAGCAGCGTAGCACAGGGTGCCGGGGAGACCCAGTACTTC. Its protein product is CASSVAQGAGETQYF.

This clone was seen a handful of times. The J gene is TRBJ2-7, the V gene TRBV4-3; 8 bases match TRBD1. The CDR3 spans 15 residues. Germline trimming cut 0 bases from V and 10 bases from J; bases unmatched to any gene: 11. The germline CDR1 and CDR2 sequences are LGHNA and YSLEER. CDR3 bases: TGCGCCAGCAGCCAAGATCGGCAGGGGGCATGGGAACAGTACTTC. It is translated as CASSQDRQGAWEQYF.

V is TRBV25-1 and J is TRBJ1-3; D gene uncertain. Trimming shortened V by 1 base and J by 3 bases, and 7 bases separated the two germline ends. The germline gives CDR1 MGHDK, CDR2 SYGVNS. The length of the CDR3 is 14 residues. The CDR3 sequence: CASSEWSFGNTIYF. For the CDR3, the DNA is TGTGCCAGCAGTGAATGGTCCTTTGGAAACACCATATATTTT. The complete variable domain, with remaining parts taken from reference TRBV25-1 and TRBJ1-3, reads EADIYQTPRYLVIGTGKKITLECSQTMGHDKMYWYQQDPGMELHLIHYSYGVNSTEKGDLSSESTVSRIRTEHFPLTLESARPSHTSQYLCASSEWSFGNTIYFGEGSWLTVV.

This clone was seen a single time. V usage is TRBV7-2 and J usage is TRBJ2-1; possibly TRBD1 or TRBD2 for D (5 bases each). The length of the CDR3 is 17 residues. Germline V lookup: CDR1 SGHTA, CDR2 FQGNSA. V dropped 1 base and J dropped 2 bases, with 15 bases sitting between them. The CDR3 spells CASSLGGTRGTYNEQFF. As DNA, the CDR3 is TGTGCCAGCAGCTTAGGGGGGACGAGGGGAACCTACAATGAGCAGTTCTTC.

This rearrangement joins TRBV4-3 to TRBJ2-5; D may be TRBD2 (5 bases). Trimming removed 5 bases at V and 0 bases at J, with 13 bases between. This CDR3 region has 15 residues. The V gene's germline CDR1 is LGHNA and CDR2 YSLEER. For the CDR3, the DNA is TGCGCCAGCAGCTATCGCGGAGGCCACCAAGAGACCCAGTACTTC. Its protein product is CASSYRGGHQETQYF.

This chain links TRBV7-2 with TRBJ2-7; D is perhaps TRBD2 (5 bases). The germline CDR1 and CDR2 sequences are SGHTA and FQGNSA. The CDR3 loop spans 13 amino acids. V was pared by 4 bases and J by 4 bases, with 11 bases between. CDR3 bases: TGTGCCAGCAGCTCCACCCCGGGGTACGAGCAGTACTTC. Translating it yields CASSSTPGYEQYF.

In its sample, this clone was seen a few times. The same CDR3 can be traced to other DNA sequences in this sample. The chain employs TRBV19 and TRBJ2-1, with TRBD2 identical over 10 bases. The V gene end was trimmed by 2 bases and the J gene end by 5 bases; junction bases not matched to a gene: 6. From germline, CDR1 is LNHDA and CDR2 SQIVND (reference sequence). This CDR3 has 16 residues. Written as DNA, the CDR3 is TGTGCCAGTAGTATAATAGGGCTAGCGGGAGACAATGAGCAGTTCTTC. Its translation is CASSIIGLAGDNEQFF.

The chain carries TRBV2 and TRBJ1-5; 12 bases map to TRBD1. V lost 6 bases and J lost 7; bases outside the gene matches: 7. The CDR3 sequence is 15 residues long. Looked up from germline, CDR1 is SNHLY and CDR2 is FYNNEI. This CDR3 reads CASSPGTGGAQPQHF. The CDR3 DNA reads as TGTGCCAGCAGCCCCGGGACAGGGGGCGCCCAGCCCCAGCATTTT.

CDR3 DNA sequence: TGTGCCAGCAGCGCCTCTAGCGGGTCGGAGACCCAGTACTTC. Its translation is CASSASSGSETQYF. The rearrangement joins TRBV9 to TRBJ2-5; TRBD2 matches at 8 bases. This CDR3 has 14 residues. CDR1 is SGDLS and CDR2 is YYNGEE in the germline V gene. V lost 3 bases, J lost 5 bases, and 6 bases stayed unmatched. Complete variable domain (other parts from reference TRBV9 and TRBJ2-5): DSGVTQTPKHLITATGQRVTLRCSPRSGDLSVYWYQQSLDQGLQFLIQYYNGEERAKGNILERFSAQQFPDLHSELNLSSLELGDSALYFCASSASSGSETQYFGPGTRLLVL.

V gene TRBV19 combines with J gene TRBJ2-1; the match to TRBD1 covers 7 bases. The V and J ends lost 8 bases and 1 base, in that order; junction bases with no gene match: 11. Germline CDR1 LNHDA, CDR2 SQIVND (reference sequence). The CDR3 has 16 amino acids. The CDR3 is CASESPGGLSYNEQFF. CDR3 DNA sequence: TGTGCCAGTGAGAGTCCAGGGGGTTTATCCTACAATGAGCAGTTCTTC.

V usage is TRBV30 and J usage is TRBJ2-1, with D perhaps matching TRBD2 (6 bases). Germline V gives CDR1 GTSNPN, CDR2 SVGIG (reference sequence). Trimming pared 1 base from V and 8 bases from J, leaving 18 bases between. This CDR3 has 15 amino acids. CDR3 sequence: CAWSGVSGSWHEQFF. The CDR3 nucleotides read TGTGCCTGGAGTGGAGTAAGCGGGTCGTGGCATGAGCAGTTCTTC.

The chain joins TRBV7-9 to TRBJ2-5; D gene unclear. The germline V gene has CDR1 SEHNR and CDR2 FQNEAQ (reference sequence). The CDR3 spans 14 residues. V lost 1 base to trimming and J lost 2 bases, with 8 bases between them. This CDR3 is CASSLGPPQETQYF. The CDR3 nucleotides read TGTGCCAGCAGCTTAGGCCCCCCTCAAGAGACCCAGTACTTC.

This chain links TRBV7-6 with TRBJ1-1; 7 nucleotides agree with TRBD1. This CDR3 has 14 amino acids. CDR1 is SGHVS, CDR2 FNYEAQ, per germline. Trimming cost V 5 bases and J 4 bases; bases outside gene matches: 7. Here the CDR3 DNA reads TGTGCCAGCAGCCCCCGACAGGGTGCCACTGAAGCTTTCTTT. Protein product: CASSPRQGATEAFF.

The chain has TRBV2 and TRBJ1-1; the D is unclear. Germline V CDR1 and CDR2: SNHLY, FYNNEI. The CDR3 contains 11 residues. V dropped 6 bases and J dropped 3 bases, with 5 bases sitting between them. CDR3 nucleotide sequence: TGTGCCAGCAGCCCAGACACTGAAGCTTTCTTT. This sequence encodes CASSPDTEAFF.

The rearrangement joins TRBV30 to TRBJ2-7; D possibly corresponds to TRBD2 (6 bases). Deletions cut 4 bases from V and 5 bases from J, with 15 bases between. In germline, CDR1 is GTSNPN, CDR2 SVGIG (reference sequence). The CDR3 runs to 13 residues. CDR3 nucleotide sequence: TGTGCCTGGAACCTTGCGGGGATGCACGAGCAGTACTTC. Protein product: CAWNLAGMHEQYF.

On this clone itself: Within the sample, other DNA sequences also encode this same CDR3. The chain carries TRBV27 and TRBJ2-7; D remains ambiguous. The germline gives CDR1 MNHEY, CDR2 SMNVEV (reference sequence). The CDR3 runs to 14 residues. V gave up 3 bases and J gave up 1 base, with 10 bases separating them. CDR3 protein: CASSLTFLSYEQYF. The CDR3 bases are TGTGCCAGCAGTTTGACCTTTCTGTCCTACGAGCAGTACTTC.

The sample holds a few counts of this clone. The gene calls are TRBV7-9 and TRBJ2-1, with TRBD2 matching over 10 bases. CDR3 size: 16 residues. Germline V CDR1 and CDR2: SEHNR, FQNEAQ (reference sequence). The trim removed 4 bases at V and 2 bases at J, leaving 5 bases unmatched. In DNA, the CDR3 is TGTGCCAGCAGCTACCTGAGCGGGAGGGCCTACAATGAGCAGTTCTTC. Translation: CASSYLSGRAYNEQFF.